This T cell receptor (beta chain) is from a study of vaccination and CD4 T cells after COVID-19. Across the whole study: Post-COVID sampling occurred a median roughly 100 days after diagnosis (range 35 to 161). Cells were stimulated with overlapping spike peptides from SARS-CoV-2, HCoV-NL63, HCoV-OC43 and HCoV-229E. Study findings and constraints: Within the convalescent patients, a median around 90% of the SARS-CoV-2-reactive clones were ones that appeared only post-vaccination.

A word on this clonotype: As yet, its antigen is unknown.

Treatment specified: roughly 11-day PBMC culture with coronavirus spike peptide pools or control peptides (ViraFEST assay). Two million PBMCs went into each well for culture with around 10 IU/ml IL-2 and 10 ug/ml peptide pools. The study sequenced cultured CD4+ T cell DNA using the Oncomine TCR Beta short-read assay. Each CDR3 protein gets one entry after TCRdb re-called the PCR reads with MiXCR. Of about 20,000 distinct CDR3 sequences in the sample, over 50% were seen once. The source material was CD4+ T cells from blood, cultured in vitro. This TCR was sampled from a human donor who had recovered from COVID-19.

CDR3 amino acids: CASSQGLAGNNEQFF. CDR3 sequence (DNA): TGTGCCAGCAGTCAGGGACTAGCGGGCAACAATGAGCAGTTCTTC. The chain joins TRBV28 to TRBJ2-1; TRBD2 matches at 12 bases. Germline trimming cut 5 bases from V and 5 bases from J; bases unmatched to any gene: 4. The CDR3 contains 15 residues. Germline loops: CDR1 MDHEN, CDR2 SYDVKM.